These 13 T cell receptor beta chains came from one sample sequenced in a study of blood T cell repertoires in COVID-19. Repertoires were generated with immunoSEQ multiplex PCR, while TCRdb's copy carries only in-frame clones and drops some. The data show around 300,000 clones, 75% to 90% seen once. Sequenced material: peripheral blood. The source of these receptors is a woman aged 25-40 years with active or convalescent COVID-19.

V usage is TRBV19 and J usage is TRBJ1-1; 7 nucleotides align to TRBD1. With V trimmed by 8 bases and J by 4 bases, 13 bases remained unmatched. Germline-derived CDR1 and CDR2 are LNHDA and SQIVND (reference sequence). The CDR3 contains 15 residues. The CDR3 nucleotides are TGTGCCAGTTGCCCAATGGGCAGGGGGACCACTGAAGCTTTCTTT. This encodes CASCPMGRGTTEAFF.

This clone was observed a few times. CDR3 protein: CASSEGGQRKNQPQHF. For the CDR3, the DNA is TGTGCCAGCAGTGAAGGAGGACAGAGAAAAAATCAGCCCCAGCATTTT. The V and J genes are TRBV2 and TRBJ1-5, with a weak D call TRBD1 (6 bases). Germline V lookup: CDR1 SNHLY, CDR2 FYNNEI. There are 16 residues in the CDR3. V gave up 1 base and J gave up 4 bases, with 14 bases separating them.

This clone turned up a few times. The genes are TRBV18 and TRBJ1-2, with D possibly TRBD1 on 6 matching bases. Germline V lookup: CDR1 KGHSH, CDR2 LQKENI. The V end was cut by 2 bases, the J end by 3 bases, with 10 bases between. The CDR3 has 14 amino acids. The CDR3 DNA reads as TGTGCCAGCTCACCAACAGGGATAGACTATGGCTACACCTTC. This encodes CASSPTGIDYGYTF.

The rearrangement joins TRBV5-1 to TRBJ2-5, with D perhaps TRBD1 (9 bases). CDR3 length equals 16 residues. The germline V gene encodes CDR1 SGHRS and CDR2 YFSETQ. The ends were cut back, 4 bases at V and 5 bases at J, with 21 bases in the middle. CDR3: CASSREGGQGLETQYF. CDR3 bases: TGCGCCAGCAGCCGGGAGGGGGGACAGGGACTGGAGACCCAGTACTTC.

CDR3 nucleotides: TGTGCCAGCAGCGCGCCGGGAGGATCACCCCTCCACTTT. The encoded protein is CASSAPGGSPLHF. The chain combines TRBV12-3 or TRBV12-4 with TRBJ1-6; D not resolved. This CDR3 region has 13 residues. The V end was cut by 6 bases, the J end by 10 bases, with 13 bases between.

V usage is TRBV25-1 and J usage is TRBJ1-2; D might be TRBD1 (6 bases). Trimming removed 6 bases at V and 4 bases at J, with 12 bases between. The CDR3 extends over 13 amino acids. CDR1 MGHDK and CDR2 SYGVNS come from the germline V gene. The CDR3 reads CASRARQAYGYTF. The CDR3 DNA sequence: TGTGCCAGCAGGGCTCGACAGGCCTATGGCTACACCTTC.

The V gene is TRBV2, the J gene TRBJ2-5; D perhaps matches TRBD2 (5 bases). Per germline, CDR1 SNHLY and CDR2 FYNNEI. The CDR3 is made up of 16 amino acids. The ends were cut back, 6 bases at V and 2 bases at J, with 19 bases in the middle. The CDR3 region has the DNA TGTGCCAGCAGGTCGCCCCCGGGGTCTTGGCAAGAGACCCAGTACTTC. As protein: CASRSPPGSWQETQYF.

This rearrangement joins TRBV29-1 to TRBJ1-2, with unresolved D. Germline assignment: CDR1 SQVTM and CDR2 ANQGSEA. This CDR3 has 13 residues. The ends were cut back, 6 bases at V and 0 bases at J, with 11 bases in the middle. The CDR3 spells CSVHVGANYGYTF. As DNA, the CDR3 is TGCAGCGTCCACGTCGGAGCTAACTATGGCTACACCTTC.

The J gene is TRBJ1-6, the V gene TRBV5-1; 7 bases align to TRBD1. V was clipped by 0 bases and J by 6 bases; unmatched bases: 3. The CDR3 spans 15 residues. The V gene's germline CDR1 is SGHRS and CDR2 YFSETQ. In nucleotides, the CDR3 is TGCGCCAGCAGCTTGGTGACAGGGCCTAATTCACCCCTCCACTTT. Residues: CASSLVTGPNSPLHF.

This sequence joins TRBV5-1 and TRBJ2-3, with 8 positions matching TRBD2. Per the germline V gene, CDR1 is SGHRS and CDR2 is YFSETQ. V trimming: 0 bases; J trimming: 8 bases; junction bases outside the gene matches: 11. This CDR3 is 16 amino acids long. The DNA of the CDR3 is TGCGCCAGCAGCTTGGTCCCGGACTCGGGAGGGAGTACGCAGTATTTT. This encodes CASSLVPDSGGSTQYF.

This clone was recorded once. The chain joins TRBV6-4 to TRBJ2-1; D possibly corresponds to TRBD2 (6 bases). The CDR3 totals 13 residues. Germline V gene lookup returns CDR1 MRHNA and CDR2 SNTAGT. Trimming removed 5 bases at V and 5 bases at J, with 10 bases between. CDR3 coding DNA: TGTGCCAGCAGTACCGGGGGAGACAATGAGCAGTTCTTC. Protein: CASSTGGDNEQFF.

The V call is TRBV6-2 or TRBV6-3, the J call TRBJ2-1, with 13 bases that match TRBD2. The CDR3 is 19 residues long. Germline V gene lookup returns CDR1 MNHEY and CDR2 SVGEGT. With V trimmed by 0 bases and J by 0 bases, 5 bases remained unmatched. The CDR3, as DNA: TGTGCCAGCAGTTACTCGGGACTAGCGGGGACTTACTCCTACAATGAGCAGTTCTTC. This translates into CASSYSGLAGTYSYNEQFF.

The chain employs TRBV11-1 and TRBJ2-7, with a weak D call TRBD2 (5 bases). Germline CDR1 SGHAT, CDR2 FQDESV (reference sequence). CDR3 length equals 13 residues. The V end lost 5 bases, the J end lost 5 bases, and 13 bases lay between the germline ends. The CDR3 sequence: CASSARLEDEQYF. CDR3 DNA sequence: TGTGCCAGCAGCGCCCGACTGGAGGACGAGCAGTACTTC.